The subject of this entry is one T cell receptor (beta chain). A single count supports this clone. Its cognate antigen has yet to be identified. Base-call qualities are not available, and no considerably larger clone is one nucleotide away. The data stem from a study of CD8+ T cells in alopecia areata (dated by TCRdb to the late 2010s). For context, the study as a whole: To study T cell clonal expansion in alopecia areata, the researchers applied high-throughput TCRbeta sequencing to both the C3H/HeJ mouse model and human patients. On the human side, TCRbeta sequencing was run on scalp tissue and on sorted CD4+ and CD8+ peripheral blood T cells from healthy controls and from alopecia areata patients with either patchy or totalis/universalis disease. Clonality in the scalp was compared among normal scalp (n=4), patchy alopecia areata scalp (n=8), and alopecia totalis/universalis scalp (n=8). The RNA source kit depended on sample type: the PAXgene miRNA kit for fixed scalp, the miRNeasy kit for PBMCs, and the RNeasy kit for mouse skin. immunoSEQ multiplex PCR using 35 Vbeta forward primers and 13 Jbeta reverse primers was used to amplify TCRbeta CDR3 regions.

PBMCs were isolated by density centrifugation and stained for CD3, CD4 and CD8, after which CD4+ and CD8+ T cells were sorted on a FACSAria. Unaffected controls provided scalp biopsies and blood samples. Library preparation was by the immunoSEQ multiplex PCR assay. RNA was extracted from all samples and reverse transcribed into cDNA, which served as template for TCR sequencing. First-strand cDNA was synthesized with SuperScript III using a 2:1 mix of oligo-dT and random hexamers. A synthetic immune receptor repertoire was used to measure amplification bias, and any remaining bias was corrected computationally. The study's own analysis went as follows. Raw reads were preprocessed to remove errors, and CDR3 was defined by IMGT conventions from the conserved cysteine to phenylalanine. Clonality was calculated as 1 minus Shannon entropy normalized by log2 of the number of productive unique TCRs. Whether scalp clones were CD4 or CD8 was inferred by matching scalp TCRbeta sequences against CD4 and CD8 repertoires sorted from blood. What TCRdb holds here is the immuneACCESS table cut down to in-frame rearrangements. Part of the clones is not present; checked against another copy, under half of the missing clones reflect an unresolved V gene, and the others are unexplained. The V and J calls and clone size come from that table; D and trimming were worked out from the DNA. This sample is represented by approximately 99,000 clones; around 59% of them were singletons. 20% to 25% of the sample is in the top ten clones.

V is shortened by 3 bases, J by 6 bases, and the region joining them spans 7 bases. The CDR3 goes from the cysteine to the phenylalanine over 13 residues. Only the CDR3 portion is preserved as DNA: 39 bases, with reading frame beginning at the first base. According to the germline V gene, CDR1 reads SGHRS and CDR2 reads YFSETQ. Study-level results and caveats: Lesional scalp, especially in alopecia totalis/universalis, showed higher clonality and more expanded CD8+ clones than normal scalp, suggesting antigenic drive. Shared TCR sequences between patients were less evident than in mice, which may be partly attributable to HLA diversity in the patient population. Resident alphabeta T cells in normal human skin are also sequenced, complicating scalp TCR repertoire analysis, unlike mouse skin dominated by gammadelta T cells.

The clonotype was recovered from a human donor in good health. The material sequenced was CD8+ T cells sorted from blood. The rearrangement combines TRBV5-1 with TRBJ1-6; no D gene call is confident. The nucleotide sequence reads TGCGCCAGCAGCTCGTTGGGTAATTCACCCCTCCACTTT. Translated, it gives CASSSLGNSPLHF.